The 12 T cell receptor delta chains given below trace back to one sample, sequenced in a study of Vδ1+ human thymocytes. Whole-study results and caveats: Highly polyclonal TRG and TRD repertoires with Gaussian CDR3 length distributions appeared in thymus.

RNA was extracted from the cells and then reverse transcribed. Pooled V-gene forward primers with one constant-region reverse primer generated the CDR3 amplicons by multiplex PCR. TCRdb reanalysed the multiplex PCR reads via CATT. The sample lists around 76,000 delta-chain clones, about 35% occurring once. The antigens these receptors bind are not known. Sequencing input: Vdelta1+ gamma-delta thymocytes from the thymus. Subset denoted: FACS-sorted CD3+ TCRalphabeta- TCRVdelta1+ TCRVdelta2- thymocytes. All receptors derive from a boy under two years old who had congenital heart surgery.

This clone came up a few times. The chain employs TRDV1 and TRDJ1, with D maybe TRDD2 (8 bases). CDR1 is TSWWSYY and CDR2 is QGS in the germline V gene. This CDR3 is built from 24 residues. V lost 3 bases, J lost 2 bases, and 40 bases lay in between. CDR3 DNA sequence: TGTGCTCTTGGGGAGGCCCCCATGCTTCCTACGTGGAGCACACTGGGGATTTGGACCGATAAACTCATCTTT. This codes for CALGEAPMLPTWSTLGIWTDKLIF.

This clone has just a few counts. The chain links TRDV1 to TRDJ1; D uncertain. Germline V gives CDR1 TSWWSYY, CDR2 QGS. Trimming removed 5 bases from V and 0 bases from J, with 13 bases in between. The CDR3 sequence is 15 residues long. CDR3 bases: TGTGCTCTTGGGACTCCCTCCCCTTACACCGATAAACTCATCTTT. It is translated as CALGTPSPYTDKLIF.

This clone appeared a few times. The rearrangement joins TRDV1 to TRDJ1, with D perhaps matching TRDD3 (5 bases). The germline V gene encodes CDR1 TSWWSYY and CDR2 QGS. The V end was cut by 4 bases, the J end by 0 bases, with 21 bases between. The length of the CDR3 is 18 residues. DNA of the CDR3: TGTGCTCTTGGGGGAAACCCAAATGGGGTCTTGTACACCGATAAACTCATCTTT. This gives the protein CALGGNPNGVLYTDKLIF.

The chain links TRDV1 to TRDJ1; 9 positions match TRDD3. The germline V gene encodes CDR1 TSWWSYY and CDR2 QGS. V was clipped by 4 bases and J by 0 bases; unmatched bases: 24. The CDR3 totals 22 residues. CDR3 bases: TGTGCTCTTGGGGTATTCCCGTGGCCCCCTTTTACTGGGGGACCCAACACCGATAAACTCATCTTT. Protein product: CALGVFPWPPFTGGPNTDKLIF.

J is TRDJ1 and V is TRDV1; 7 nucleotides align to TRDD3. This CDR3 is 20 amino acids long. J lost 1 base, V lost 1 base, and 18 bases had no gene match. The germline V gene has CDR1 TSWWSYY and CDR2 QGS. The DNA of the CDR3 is TGTGCTCTTGGGGAACCCCGGTCCCTGGGGGCATTTACTTCCACCGATAAACTCATCTTT. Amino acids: CALGEPRSLGAFTSTDKLIF.

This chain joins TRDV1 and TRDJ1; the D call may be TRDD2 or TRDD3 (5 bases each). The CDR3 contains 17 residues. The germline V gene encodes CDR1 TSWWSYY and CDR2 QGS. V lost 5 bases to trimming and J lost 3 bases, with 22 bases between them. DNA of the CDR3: TGTGCTCTTGGGATTCCCAACCTACGAGATACCCCCGATAAACTCATCTTT. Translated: CALGIPNLRDTPDKLIF.

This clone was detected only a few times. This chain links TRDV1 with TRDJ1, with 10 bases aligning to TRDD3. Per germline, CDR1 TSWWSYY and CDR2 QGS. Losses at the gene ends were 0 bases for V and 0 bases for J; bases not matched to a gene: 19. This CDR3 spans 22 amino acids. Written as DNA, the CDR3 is TGTGCTCTTGGGGAACTATCCTACAGGGGTACTCTGGGGGATAGGGACACCGATAAACTCATCTTT. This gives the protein CALGELSYRGTLGDRDTDKLIF.

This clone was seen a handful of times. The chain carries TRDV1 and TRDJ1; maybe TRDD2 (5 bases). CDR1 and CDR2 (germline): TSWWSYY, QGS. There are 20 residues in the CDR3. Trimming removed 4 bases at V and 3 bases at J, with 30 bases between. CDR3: CALGGVPRAPPTVGSDKLIF. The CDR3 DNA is TGTGCTCTTGGGGGAGTTCCCCGGGCCCCACCTACGGTGGGCTCCGATAAACTCATCTTT.

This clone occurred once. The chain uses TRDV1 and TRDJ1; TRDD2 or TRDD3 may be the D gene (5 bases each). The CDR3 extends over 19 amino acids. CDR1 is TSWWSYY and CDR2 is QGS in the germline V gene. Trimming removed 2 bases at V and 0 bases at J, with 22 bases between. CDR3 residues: CALGETLHLTGVYTDKLIF. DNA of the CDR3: TGTGCTCTTGGGGAAACCCTACATCTCACGGGGGTTTACACCGATAAACTCATCTTT.

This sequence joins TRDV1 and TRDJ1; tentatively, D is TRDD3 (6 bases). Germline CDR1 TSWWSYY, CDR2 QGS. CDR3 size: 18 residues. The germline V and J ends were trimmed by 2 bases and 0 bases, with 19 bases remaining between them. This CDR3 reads CALGEGYWIQPYTDKLIF. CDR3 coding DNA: TGTGCTCTTGGGGAAGGGTATTGGATACAACCGTACACCGATAAACTCATCTTT.

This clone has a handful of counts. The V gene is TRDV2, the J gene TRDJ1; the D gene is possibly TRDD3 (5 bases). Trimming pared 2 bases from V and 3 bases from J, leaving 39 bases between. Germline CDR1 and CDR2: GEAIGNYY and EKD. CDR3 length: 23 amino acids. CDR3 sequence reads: CACDMERWLGPHPSPMYADKLIF. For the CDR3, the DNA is TGTGCCTGTGACATGGAGAGGTGGCTGGGACCCCATCCCAGCCCCATGTACGCCGATAAACTCATCTTT.

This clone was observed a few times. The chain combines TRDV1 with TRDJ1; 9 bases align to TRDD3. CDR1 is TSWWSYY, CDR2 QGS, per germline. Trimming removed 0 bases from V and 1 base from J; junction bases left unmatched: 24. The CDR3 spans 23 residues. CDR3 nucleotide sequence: TGTGCTCTTGGGGAACTTATCCCTTCCTGGGGGACTGGGGGACCTGGGGGCACCGATAAACTCATCTTT. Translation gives CALGELIPSWGTGGPGGTDKLIF.